A selection of T cell receptor beta chains follows, all from one sample in a study of T cell changes during pregnancy in multiple sclerosis. TCRdb keeps only in-frame clones here, not all; method: immunoSEQ multiplex PCR. The table lists some 50,000 clones, 92% of them singletons, with approximately 0.21% in the top ten. Sequenced material: CD4+ T cells from peripheral blood mononuclear cells, taken in the second trimester of pregnancy. The receptor source for this set is a female donor with multiple sclerosis, enrolled in a pregnancy study. The CDR3 runs from the conserved cysteine through the conserved F or W. The D gene is left open where the match is weak. Not all rows give a size; the values are once, few, many and, for expanded clones, a class.

v_gene,abundance,d_gene,j_gene,CDR3nt,CDR3aa
TRBV2,few,-,TRBJ1-4,TGTGCCAGCACCATTTCGACAGTTGAAAAACTGTTTTTT,CASTISTVEKLFF
TRBV5-6,-,-,TRBJ1-3,TGTGCCAGCAGCCCAAAGAATGAGGGTGGAAACACCATATATTTT,CASSPKNEGGNTIYF
TRBV19,-,TRBD1,TRBJ2-3,TGTGCCAGTAGTAGGGACTCCGGGACAGGGACAGATACGCAGTATTTT,CASSRDSGTGTDTQYF
TRBV6-5,once,-,TRBJ2-5,TGTGCCAGCAGAGGAACAGGGCCCCAAGAGACCCAGTACTTC,CASRGTGPQETQYF
TRBV6-5,-,-,TRBJ1-1,TGTGCCAGCAGTTATTTGAGGGGGTTGGTTCGAACTGAAGCTTTCTTT,CASSYLRGLVRTEAFF
TRBV9,-,TRBD2,TRBJ2-5,TGTGCCAGCAGCGGCGGGTCGAGCGGGAGGGCAGAGACCCAGTACTTC,CASSGGSSGRAETQYF
TRBV29-1,few,-,TRBJ1-5,TGCGGTGTAGTACCAGGGGACAATCAGCCCCAGCATTTT,CGVVPGDNQPQHF
TRBV2,few,-,TRBJ1-5,TGTGCCAGCAGTGAAGCGCTTCGGAGTCAGCCCCAGCATTTT,CASSEALRSQPQHF
TRBV9,-,TRBD2,TRBJ2-3,TGTGCCAGCAGCAGTTACTTAGCGGGGGGGCTTCCAGATACGCAGTATTTT,CASSSYLAGGLPDTQYF
TRBV7-2,once,-,TRBJ2-3,TGTGCCAGCAGCTTATGGTTGGCCAGCGGGACACGAGCAGATACGCAGTATTTT,CASSLWLASGTRADTQYF